This T cell receptor beta chain was sequenced in a study of identical twins. Whole-study findings and limits: Monozygotic twin pairs showed more out-of-frame TCR alpha sharing than models estimated. Shared out-of-frame alpha sequences (those common to twins) showed excess low generation probability.

TCRdb called the 5' RACE reads again in MiXCR, with one record for every CDR3 protein. Among about 720,000 distinct CDR3 sequences listed, around 8.3% were seen once. To note about this clonotype: Its antigen is not known. This may be a read error, as it is one base from a much larger clone.

Looked up from germline, CDR1 is SGHRS and CDR2 is YFSETQ. The CDR3 extends over 15 amino acids. A further study also used this sample, focusing on yellow fever vaccine responses in identical twins. That study adds: Twins' vaccine T cell responses were reported to seem partly convergent and partly personalized.

V and J are TRBV5-1 and TRBJ1-1; tentative D call: TRBD1 (5 bases). This receptor was obtained from a woman in her late teens or twenties in good health. Sequences were obtained from PBMCs. CDR3 protein: CASSLRQGRDSETFF. The CDR3 coding sequence is TGCGCCAGCAGCTTGAGGCAGGGAAGAGATTCTGAAACTTTCTTT.